Here is one T cell receptor beta chain with its context. The length of the CDR3 is 13 residues. CDR1 and CDR2 (germline): SNHLY, FYNNEI. The data belong to a study of T cells expressing NK-cell markers. Template switching by 5'RACE with UMIs generated the TCR beta cDNA. From the 5' RACE reads, TCRdb lists one entry per CDR3 protein and no DNA. This sample's table has approximately 150,000 distinct CDR3 sequences. The specimen sequenced was blood T cells: a sorted CD56 or NKG2C T cell subset, CD4+ or CD8+ T cells, or bulk PBMC T cells (not recorded which). The chain uses TRBV2 and TRBJ2-4; checking the TCRdb D call of TRBD2 is not possible without DNA. This receptor was taken from a woman between 18 and 70 years old in good health. The CDR3: CASSDLAVDIQYF.